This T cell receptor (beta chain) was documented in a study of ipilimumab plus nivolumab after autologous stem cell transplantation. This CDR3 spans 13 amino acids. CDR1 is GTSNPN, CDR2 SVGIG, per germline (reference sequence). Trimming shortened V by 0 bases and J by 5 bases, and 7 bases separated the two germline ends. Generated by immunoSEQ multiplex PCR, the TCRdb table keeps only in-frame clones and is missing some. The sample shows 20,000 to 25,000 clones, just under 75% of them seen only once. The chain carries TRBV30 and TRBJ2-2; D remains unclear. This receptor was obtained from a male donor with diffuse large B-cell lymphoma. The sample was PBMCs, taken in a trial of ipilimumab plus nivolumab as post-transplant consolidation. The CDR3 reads CAWSVYGTGELFF. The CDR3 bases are TGTGCCTGGAGTGTATATGGGACCGGGGAGCTGTTTTTT.